These 7 T cell receptor beta chains share one sample of origin, sequenced in a study of control samples from healthy donors and cancer patients. The data were produced by immunoSEQ multiplex PCR, yet TCRdb's version contains in-frame clones alone and is incomplete. Of 160,000 or so clones in the sample, about 93% were seen once. Sequencing input: blood. These receptors all stem from a woman in her twenties or thirties in good health.

The chain joins TRBV19 to TRBJ2-2, with D maybe TRBD2 (5 bases). Trimming removed 5 bases from V and 5 bases from J, with 15 bases in between. CDR1 and CDR2 (germline): LNHDA, SQIVND (reference sequence). CDR3 size: 15 residues. The CDR3 nucleotides read TGTGCCAGTAGTCCCCGGGCGCGAGGGACCGGGGAGCTGTTTTTT. It specifies CASSPRARGTGELFF.

The rearrangement links TRBV2 to TRBJ1-5; possibly TRBD1 for D (5 bases). The V gene's germline CDR1 is SNHLY and CDR2 FYNNEI. The V gene lost 3 bases and the J gene lost 7 bases, with 13 bases spanning the gap. The length of the CDR3 is 14 residues. CDR3 protein: CASSDQGLGQPQHF. Written as DNA, the CDR3 is TGTGCCAGCAGTGACCAGGGTTTGGGACAGCCCCAGCATTTT.

V gene TRBV27 combines with J gene TRBJ2-7, with 7 nucleotides matching TRBD2. The CDR3 has 16 amino acids. From germline, CDR1 is MNHEY and CDR2 SMNVEV (reference sequence). Trimming removed 0 bases from V and 0 bases from J; junction bases left unmatched: 5. The DNA for the CDR3 is TGTGCCAGCAGTTTATCGCTAGCGGTACCCTCCTACGAGCAGTACTTC. This gives the protein CASSLSLAVPSYEQYF.

The chain links TRBV11-2 to TRBJ2-3, with 7 bases lining up with TRBD1. The germline gives CDR1 SGHAT, CDR2 FQNNGV. CDR3 length: 14 amino acids. J was trimmed by 1 base and V by 4 bases; bases with no gene match: 2. CDR3 in DNA: TGTGCCAGCAGCTCCGGACAGGGCACAGATACGCAGTATTTT. Encoded protein: CASSSGQGTDTQYF.

The chain carries TRBV9 and TRBJ2-7; 8 bases match TRBD2. Trimming cost V 0 bases and J 3 bases; bases outside gene matches: 8. From germline, CDR1 is SGDLS and CDR2 YYNGEE. The CDR3 is 16 amino acids. The CDR3 here is CASSVDPSGLVYEQYF. The CDR3 DNA is TGTGCCAGCAGCGTAGACCCGTCGGGACTAGTCTACGAGCAGTACTTC.

The chain combines TRBV11-2 with TRBJ1-5; maybe TRBD1 (6 bases). V was cut by 6 bases and J by 7 bases, with 13 bases left in between. Germline CDR1 and CDR2: SGHAT and FQNNGV. The CDR3 has 13 residues. The CDR3 loop is CASRLAGEQPQHF. In nucleotides, the CDR3 is TGTGCCAGCAGATTGGCAGGGGAACAGCCCCAGCATTTT.

This clone has a single count. This chain uses TRBV18 with TRBJ2-6; D is perhaps TRBD1 (6 bases). This CDR3 spans 16 amino acids. The germline V gene encodes CDR1 KGHSH and CDR2 LQKENI. V was clipped by 3 bases and J by 2 bases, with 11 bases between them. In DNA, the CDR3 is TGTGCCAGCTCACCGACAGGCGGAACTGGGGCCAACGTCCTGACTTTC. It is translated as CASSPTGGTGANVLTF.